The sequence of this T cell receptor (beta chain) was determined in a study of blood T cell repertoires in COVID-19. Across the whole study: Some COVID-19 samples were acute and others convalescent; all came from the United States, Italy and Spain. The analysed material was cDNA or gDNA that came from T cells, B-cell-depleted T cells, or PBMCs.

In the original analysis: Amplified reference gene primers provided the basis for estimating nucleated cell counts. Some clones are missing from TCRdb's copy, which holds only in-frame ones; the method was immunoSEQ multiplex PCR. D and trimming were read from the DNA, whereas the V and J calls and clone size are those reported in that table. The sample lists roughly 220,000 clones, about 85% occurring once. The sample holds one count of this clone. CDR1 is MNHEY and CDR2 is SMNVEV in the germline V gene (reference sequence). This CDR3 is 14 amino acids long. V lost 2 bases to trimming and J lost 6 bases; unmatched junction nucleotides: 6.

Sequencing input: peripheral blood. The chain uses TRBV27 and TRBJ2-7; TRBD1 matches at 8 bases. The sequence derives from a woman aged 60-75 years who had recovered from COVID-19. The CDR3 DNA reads TGTGCCAGCAGTTTAGGGACAGGTGGGGGCGAGCAGTACTTC. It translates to CASSLGTGGGEQYF.